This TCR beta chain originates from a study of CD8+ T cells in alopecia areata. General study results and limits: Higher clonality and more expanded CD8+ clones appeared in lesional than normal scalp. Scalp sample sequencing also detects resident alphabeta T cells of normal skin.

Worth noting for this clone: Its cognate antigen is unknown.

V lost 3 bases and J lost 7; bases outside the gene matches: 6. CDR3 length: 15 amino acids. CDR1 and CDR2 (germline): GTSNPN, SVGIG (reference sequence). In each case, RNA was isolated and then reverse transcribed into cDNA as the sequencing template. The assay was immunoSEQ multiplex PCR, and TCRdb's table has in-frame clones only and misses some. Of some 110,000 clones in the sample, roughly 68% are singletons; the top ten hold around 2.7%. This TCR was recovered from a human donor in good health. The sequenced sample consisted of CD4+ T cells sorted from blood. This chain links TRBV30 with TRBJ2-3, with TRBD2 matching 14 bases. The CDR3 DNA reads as TGTGCCTGGAGGGAGGGACTAGCGGGGGCGAATACGCAGTATTTT. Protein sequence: CAWREGLAGANTQYF.